This is a list of T cell receptor beta chains from one sample in a study of cytomegalovirus exposure and HLA in healthy donors. Repertoires were generated with immunoSEQ multiplex PCR, while TCRdb's copy carries only in-frame clones and drops some. This sample carries under 110,000 clones, roughly 82% of them seen once, and the ten largest clones take 1.6%. Sequencing was carried out using PBMCs. The receptors come from a man aged 50 or older in good health and CMV-seronegative. Both conserved end residues are part of each CDR3. Each record gives: D gene, CDR3 length, J gene, V gene, clone size, CDR3 DNA, CDR3 protein. A D gene is named only where the DNA matches it firmly. Not every row has a clone size; where given, it reads once, few, many or a size class.

D gene: NA; CDR3 length: 14; J gene: TRBJ2-2; V gene: TRBV9; clone size: once; CDR3 DNA: TGTGCCAGCAGCGCAAACAGGGTTACCGGGGAGCTGTTTTTT; CDR3 protein: CASSANRVTGELFF
D gene: NA; CDR3 length: 16; J gene: TRBJ1-1; V gene: TRBV10-3; clone size: once; CDR3 DNA: TGTGCCATCAGCTTTGTGGGGGGGGGCGTGGACACTGAAGCTTTCTTT; CDR3 protein: CAISFVGGGVDTEAFF
D gene: TRBD2; CDR3 length: 15; J gene: TRBJ2-1; V gene: TRBV4-2; clone size: NA; CDR3 DNA: TGTGCCAGCAGCCAAGAAGGACTAGTGGTAGATGAGCAGTTCTTC; CDR3 protein: CASSQEGLVVDEQFF
D gene: TRBD1; CDR3 length: 16; J gene: TRBJ1-4; V gene: TRBV11-2; clone size: few; CDR3 DNA: TGTGCCAGCAGCACTGGGACAGGCCCCTCTTATGAAAAACTGTTTTTT; CDR3 protein: CASSTGTGPSYEKLFF
D gene: NA; CDR3 length: 14; J gene: TRBJ1-6; V gene: TRBV9; clone size: NA; CDR3 DNA: TGTGCCAGCAGCCCGCGGACAGCGCATTCACCCCTCCACTTT; CDR3 protein: CASSPRTAHSPLHF
D gene: NA; CDR3 length: 15; J gene: TRBJ1-6; V gene: TRBV18; clone size: NA; CDR3 DNA: TGTGCCAGCTCCCGAACAGGGTCTTATAATTCACCCCTCCACTTT; CDR3 protein: CASSRTGSYNSPLHF
D gene: NA; CDR3 length: 11; J gene: TRBJ1-1; V gene: TRBV28; clone size: NA; CDR3 DNA: TGTGCCAGCAGTACGGGGATCTGGGCTTTCTTT; CDR3 protein: CASSTGIWAFF
D gene: NA; CDR3 length: 13; J gene: TRBJ1-1; V gene: TRBV19; clone size: NA; CDR3 DNA: TGTGCCAGTCTGCGGAGGGCCAACACTGAAGCTTTCTTT; CDR3 protein: CASLRRANTEAFF
D gene: NA; CDR3 length: 14; J gene: TRBJ2-3; V gene: TRBV5-1; clone size: NA; CDR3 DNA: TGCGCCAGCATTATGGGGGGGGACACAGATGCGCAGTATTTT; CDR3 protein: CASIMGGDTDAQYF
D gene: TRBD1; CDR3 length: 15; J gene: TRBJ2-1; V gene: TRBV19; clone size: NA; CDR3 DNA: TGTGCCAGTAGAACTCCGGGACAGACCTACAATGAGCAGTTCTTC; CDR3 protein: CASRTPGQTYNEQFF
D gene: NA; CDR3 length: 13; J gene: TRBJ2-5; V gene: TRBV7-2; clone size: NA; CDR3 DNA: TGTGCCAGCAGCTTAGGCAGGGCGGAGACCCAGTACTTC; CDR3 protein: CASSLGRAETQYF
D gene: TRBD1; CDR3 length: 13; J gene: TRBJ2-5; V gene: TRBV7-2; clone size: once; CDR3 DNA: TGTGCCAGCAGCTCCGGGACAGGACCTTTCCAGTACTTC; CDR3 protein: CASSSGTGPFQYF
D gene: TRBD2; CDR3 length: 14; J gene: TRBJ2-1; V gene: TRBV7-6; clone size: NA; CDR3 DNA: TGTGCCAGCAGCTTAGCCGGACTAGCGGGGGAGCAGTTCTTC; CDR3 protein: CASSLAGLAGEQFF
D gene: NA; CDR3 length: 13; J gene: TRBJ1-5; V gene: TRBV11-1; clone size: NA; CDR3 DNA: TGTGCCAGCAGCTTAGACAGGGATCAGCCCCAGCATTTT; CDR3 protein: CASSLDRDQPQHF
D gene: TRBD1; CDR3 length: 13; J gene: TRBJ1-5; V gene: TRBV19; clone size: NA; CDR3 DNA: TGTGCCAGTAGCCCACAGGGGGCACAGCCCCAGCATTTT; CDR3 protein: CASSPQGAQPQHF
D gene: NA; CDR3 length: 14; J gene: TRBJ1-6; V gene: TRBV5-5; clone size: NA; CDR3 DNA: TGTGCCAGCAGCTTGGCCCCAGGGGAAGGGACCCTCCACTTT; CDR3 protein: CASSLAPGEGTLHF
D gene: TRBD2; CDR3 length: 14; J gene: TRBJ2-1; V gene: TRBV7-2; clone size: NA; CDR3 DNA: TGTGCCAGCAGCCCGCAGGGACTAGCGGGGGGGCAGTTCTTC; CDR3 protein: CASSPQGLAGGQFF
D gene: TRBD1; CDR3 length: 15; J gene: TRBJ1-5; V gene: TRBV4-3; clone size: NA; CDR3 DNA: TGCGCCAGCAGCCAAGATACAGGGGCAAATCAGCCCCAGCATTTT; CDR3 protein: CASSQDTGANQPQHF
D gene: NA; CDR3 length: 12; J gene: TRBJ1-2; V gene: TRBV30; clone size: NA; CDR3 DNA: TGTGCCTGCGGTAGTCAAAACTATGGCTACACCTTC; CDR3 protein: CACGSQNYGYTF
D gene: TRBD1; CDR3 length: 17; J gene: TRBJ2-2; V gene: TRBV4-2; clone size: NA; CDR3 DNA: TGTGCCAGCAGCCAGGAAACCGGGACAGGGGATCCCGGGGAGCTGTTTTTT; CDR3 protein: CASSQETGTGDPGELFF
D gene: NA; CDR3 length: 15; J gene: TRBJ2-7; V gene: TRBV4-2; clone size: NA; CDR3 DNA: TGTGCCAGCAGCCTCTCCCGGGACTTTACCTACGAGCAGTACTTC; CDR3 protein: CASSLSRDFTYEQYF
D gene: NA; CDR3 length: 15; J gene: TRBJ1-4; V gene: TRBV5-4; clone size: NA; CDR3 DNA: TGTGCCAGCAGCTTGGGTGGGGGACAAACCGAAAAACTGTTTTTT; CDR3 protein: CASSLGGGQTEKLFF
D gene: TRBD2; CDR3 length: 17; J gene: TRBJ2-2; V gene: TRBV19; clone size: NA; CDR3 DNA: TGTGCCAGTTCCGCGTCGCGGGGGGGCTGGGGAACCGGGGAGCTGTTTTTT; CDR3 protein: CASSASRGGWGTGELFF
D gene: TRBD1; CDR3 length: 13; J gene: TRBJ2-5; V gene: TRBV19; clone size: NA; CDR3 DNA: TGTGCCAGTAGTACTGACAGGGAAGAGACCCAGTACTTC; CDR3 protein: CASSTDREETQYF
D gene: TRBD1; CDR3 length: 14; J gene: TRBJ2-5; V gene: TRBV6-1; clone size: once; CDR3 DNA: TGTGCCAGCAGTGAAGCGAGGGGGCCAGGGACCCAGTACTTC; CDR3 protein: CASSEARGPGTQYF
D gene: NA; CDR3 length: 14; J gene: TRBJ2-2; V gene: TRBV7-9; clone size: NA; CDR3 DNA: TGTGCCAGCAGTTTGACTGGGAACACCGGGGAGCTGTTTTTT; CDR3 protein: CASSLTGNTGELFF
D gene: NA; CDR3 length: 14; J gene: TRBJ2-5; V gene: TRBV19; clone size: NA; CDR3 DNA: TGTGCCAGTAGTGGGAACAGGGTAACTGAGACCCAGTACTTC; CDR3 protein: CASSGNRVTETQYF
D gene: TRBD1; CDR3 length: 15; J gene: TRBJ1-5; V gene: TRBV5-1; clone size: few; CDR3 DNA: TGCGCCAGCAGCGCCGGGACAGGGGTCGATCAGCCCCAGCATTTT; CDR3 protein: CASSAGTGVDQPQHF
D gene: TRBD1; CDR3 length: 13; J gene: TRBJ1-2; V gene: TRBV6-5; clone size: NA; CDR3 DNA: TGTGCCAGCAGTTCACAGGGGCGGGGCGGCTACACCTTC; CDR3 protein: CASSSQGRGGYTF
D gene: TRBD1; CDR3 length: 15; J gene: TRBJ1-5; V gene: TRBV28; clone size: few; CDR3 DNA: TGTGCCAGCACCGGGACAGTATATAGCAATCAGCCCCAGCATTTT; CDR3 protein: CASTGTVYSNQPQHF